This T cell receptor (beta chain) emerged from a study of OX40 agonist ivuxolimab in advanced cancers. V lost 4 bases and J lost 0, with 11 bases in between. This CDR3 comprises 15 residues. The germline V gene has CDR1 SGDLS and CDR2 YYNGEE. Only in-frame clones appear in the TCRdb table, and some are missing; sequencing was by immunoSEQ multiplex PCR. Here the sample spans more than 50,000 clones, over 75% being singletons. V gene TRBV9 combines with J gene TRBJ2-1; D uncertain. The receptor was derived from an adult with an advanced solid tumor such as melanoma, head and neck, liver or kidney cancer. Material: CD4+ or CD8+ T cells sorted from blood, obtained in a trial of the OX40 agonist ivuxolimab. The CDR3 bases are TGTGCCAGCAGCTACCTGGGAAGCTCCTACAATGAGCAGTTCTTC. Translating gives CASSYLGSSYNEQFF. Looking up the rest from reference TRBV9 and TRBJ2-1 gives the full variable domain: DSGVTQTPKHLITATGQRVTLRCSPRSGDLSVYWYQQSLDQGLQFLIQYYNGEERAKGNILERFSAQQFPDLHSELNLSSLELGDSALYFCASSYLGSSYNEQFFGPGTRLTVL.